These T cell receptor beta chains were read from a single sample in a study of blood T cell repertoires in COVID-19. Here immunoSEQ multiplex PCR was the method, and the copy in TCRdb shows in-frame clones only, minus some. Here the sample spans 110,000 or so clones, around 90% being singletons. Specimen: peripheral blood. The source of these receptors is a human donor in a cohort sampled during active COVID-19. Each CDR3 is given with its conserved first and last residue. Each record gives: V gene, D gene, clone size, J gene, CDR3 protein, CDR3 DNA. The D gene is left open where the match is weak. Some rows mark clone size as missing; the rest say once, few, many or name a class of expanded clone.

TRBV6-2/TRBV6-3	TRBD1	-	TRBJ2-2	CASSYPRQGTGELFF	TGTGCCAGCAGTTACCCCCGACAGGGAACCGGGGAGCTGTTTTTT
TRBV29-1	TRBD1	-	TRBJ1-1	CSVEAGGNTEAFF	TGCAGCGTTGAAGCAGGGGGGAACACTGAAGCTTTCTTT
TRBV28	TRBD1	-	TRBJ1-5	CASSFSQGQPQHF	TGTGCCAGCAGTTTTTCACAGGGGCAGCCCCAGCATTTT
TRBV2	-	once	TRBJ1-5	CATKQGSNQPQHF	TGTGCCACCAAACAGGGTAGCAATCAGCCCCAGCATTTT
TRBV24-1	TRBD1	-	TRBJ1-2	CATSDGTEFPYGYTF	TGTGCCACCAGTGATGGGACAGAGTTCCCTTATGGCTACACCTTC
TRBV11-3	TRBD1	-	TRBJ1-6	CASRGTGASPLHF	TGTGCCAGCAGAGGGACAGGAGCTTCACCCCTCCACTTT
TRBV28	-	-	TRBJ1-1	CASRGGMNTEAFF	TGTGCCAGCCGTGGTGGCATGAACACTGAAGCTTTCTTT
TRBV3-1/TRBV3-2	TRBD1	-	TRBJ1-4	CASSQDSRTGVNEKLFF	TGTGCCAGCAGCCAAGATTCTCGGACAGGGGTGAATGAAAAACTGTTTTTT
TRBV2	TRBD1	-	TRBJ2-5	CASGGTGGRETQYF	TGTGCCAGCGGAGGGACAGGGGGCAGGGAGACCCAGTACTTC
TRBV7-3	TRBD1	few	TRBJ1-1	CASSEMTGPNTEAFF	TGTGCCAGCAGCGAAATGACAGGGCCAAACACTGAAGCTTTCTTT
TRBV11-3	TRBD2	-	TRBJ2-1	CASSLGLAGVPNEQFF	TGTGCCAGCAGCTTAGGACTAGCGGGAGTTCCCAATGAGCAGTTCTTC
TRBV28	TRBD1	few	TRBJ1-1	CASTKTGMNTEAFF	TGTGCCAGCACCAAGACAGGGATGAACACTGAAGCTTTCTTT
TRBV28	TRBD1	-	TRBJ1-2	CASRLQGGNYGYTF	TGTGCCAGCAGACTACAGGGGGGTAACTATGGCTACACCTTC
TRBV4-2	-	-	TRBJ1-6	CASSQDITGGSRISPLHF	TGTGCCAGCAGCCAAGATATAACAGGAGGGTCAAGAATTTCACCCCTCCACTTT
TRBV20-1	-	-	TRBJ1-5	CSASEGGGNQPQHF	TGCAGTGCTAGTGAGGGGGGGGGAAATCAGCCCCAGCATTTT
TRBV2	-	-	TRBJ1-4	CASSDLDAGSSTNEKLFF	TGTGCCAGCAGTGATTTAGACGCAGGATCCTCAACTAATGAAAAACTGTTTTTT
TRBV12-5	TRBD1	-	TRBJ2-5	CASGLGKTGVALETQYF	TGTGCTAGTGGTTTGGGAAAGACAGGGGTCGCTTTAGAGACCCAGTACTTC
TRBV7-6	TRBD1	-	TRBJ1-4	CASSLSDRGNKLFF	TGTGCCAGCAGCTTATCGGACAGGGGTAACAAACTGTTTTTT
TRBV3-1/TRBV3-2	-	few	TRBJ1-5	CASSLGRGNQPQHF	TGTGCCAGCAGCCTTGGCAGGGGCAATCAGCCCCAGCATTTT
TRBV6-5	TRBD1	-	TRBJ1-2	CASSYVDRGYGYTF	TGTGCCAGCAGTTATGTGGACAGGGGCTATGGCTACACCTTC
TRBV5-4	-	-	TRBJ2-7	CASSAPGTRDYEQYF	TGTGCCAGCAGTGCACCCGGGACAAGGGACTACGAGCAGTACTTC
TRBV11-3	-	-	TRBJ2-3	CASSFGLTDTQYF	TGTGCCAGCAGCTTCGGTCTTACAGATACGCAGTATTTT
TRBV30	-	few	TRBJ2-2	CASGGAAGTGELFF	TGTGCCTCTGGAGGGGCCGCGGGCACCGGGGAGCTGTTTTTT
TRBV5-5	-	-	TRBJ2-7	CASSLDQGPYEQYF	TGTGCCAGCAGCTTGGATCAGGGGCCCTACGAGCAGTACTTC
TRBV11-3	-	-	TRBJ1-1	CASSYRGGRAFF	TGTGCCAGCAGCTATCGGGGGGGTAGGGCTTTCTTT
TRBV4-2	-	-	TRBJ2-2	CASSRGKGDGELFF	TGTGCCAGCAGCCGAGGGAAGGGAGACGGGGAGCTGTTTTTT
TRBV7-2	-	-	TRBJ2-7	CASSQAAGNSYEQYF	TGTGCCAGCAGCCAGGCGGCGGGAAACTCCTACGAGCAGTACTTC
TRBV19	TRBD2	-	TRBJ2-7	CASSGGVAGLYEQYF	TGTGCCAGTAGCGGTGGGGTAGCGGGGCTCTACGAGCAGTACTTC
TRBV10-3	TRBD1	-	TRBJ1-2	CAISEGQGRGYTF	TGTGCCATCAGTGAGGGACAGGGGAGAGGCTACACCTTC
TRBV7-2	-	-	TRBJ2-7	CASSSAYEQYF	TGTGCCAGCAGCTCAGCCTACGAGCAGTACTTC
TRBV3-1/TRBV3-2	TRBD1	once	TRBJ1-5	CASSQEYGQVIQPQHF	TGTGCCAGCAGCCAAGAATACGGACAGGTTATACAGCCCCAGCATTTT
TRBV5-4	-	-	TRBJ2-7	CASSLDRVYEQYF	TGTGCCAGCAGCTTGGACAGGGTCTACGAGCAGTACTTC
TRBV29-1	TRBD2	-	TRBJ2-3	CSYTPLAGGTDTQYF	TGCAGCTACACCCCTCTAGCGGGGGGAACAGATACGCAGTATTTT
TRBV11-2	TRBD1	-	TRBJ2-7	CASSGGSRTGSYEQYF	TGTGCCAGCAGCGGGGGGTCGCGGACAGGGTCCTACGAGCAGTACTTC
TRBV4-1	-	-	TRBJ1-4	CASSQGARGDEKLFF	TGCGCCAGCAGCCAAGGGGCCAGGGGCGATGAAAAACTGTTTTTT
TRBV2	-	-	TRBJ2-7	CASRQGLASSYEQYF	TGTGCCAGCAGGCAGGGACTGGCTAGCTCCTACGAGCAGTACTTC
TRBV9	TRBD1	-	TRBJ2-2	CASSEPGTGSFGELFF	TGTGCCAGCAGCGAACCCGGGACAGGGTCGTTCGGGGAGCTGTTTTTT
TRBV6-4	-	-	TRBJ2-7	CASSRDILPGGEQYF	TGTGCCAGCAGTCGGGACATCCTTCCGGGGGGCGAGCAGTACTTC
TRBV27	TRBD1	-	TRBJ2-7	CASSRTDRAYEQYF	TGTGCCAGCAGTCGGACGGACAGGGCCTACGAGCAGTACTTC
TRBV6-5	-	-	TRBJ1-2	CASIGGFWDYGYTF	TGTGCCAGCATTGGGGGGTTTTGGGACTATGGCTACACCTTC
TRBV19	-	-	TRBJ1-2	CASENGGGYTF	TGTGCCAGCGAGAACGGGGGTGGCTACACCTTC
TRBV5-6	-	-	TRBJ2-7	CASSAMYEQYF	TGTGCCAGCAGCGCTATGTACGAGCAGTACTTC
TRBV7-9	TRBD1	-	TRBJ2-7	CASSLAGQGVHF	TGTGCCAGCAGCTTAGCGGGACAGGGGGTCCACTTC
TRBV28	-	once	TRBJ2-6	CASSLRGYSGANVLTF	TGTGCCAGCAGTTTGCGGGGCTACTCTGGGGCCAACGTCCTGACTTTC
TRBV7-7	TRBD1	-	TRBJ2-1	CASSPQTGTPYNEQFF	TGTGCCAGCAGCCCCCAGACAGGGACGCCCTACAATGAGCAGTTCTTC
TRBV3-1/TRBV3-2	-	-	TRBJ2-2	CASSQGLRTGELFF	TGTGCCAGCAGCCAAGGTCTGCGGACCGGGGAGCTGTTTTTT
TRBV4-1	TRBD2	few	TRBJ2-7	CASSQGRLAVSSYEQYF	TGCGCCAGCAGCCAAGGCCGACTAGCTGTGAGCTCCTACGAGCAGTACTTC
TRBV6-5	-	-	TRBJ1-6	CASSPGHPSPLHF	TGTGCCAGCAGTCCGGGACATCCCTCACCCCTCCACTTT
TRBV18	-	-	TRBJ1-2	CASSPGGGSEGYTF	TGTGCCAGCTCACCTGGAGGAGGCAGTGAGGGCTACACCTTC
TRBV4-2	-	-	TRBJ2-5	CASSERRGQETQYF	TGTGCCAGCAGCGAGCGGCGGGGACAAGAGACCCAGTACTTC
TRBV6-5	TRBD2	-	TRBJ2-5	CASRLRGVQETQYF	TGTGCCAGCAGACTGCGGGGGGTCCAAGAGACCCAGTACTTC
TRBV11-3	TRBD1	once	TRBJ1-3	CASSFVGGSGNTIYF	TGTGCCAGCAGCTTCGTAGGGGGCAGTGGAAACACCATATATTTT
TRBV7-2	TRBD1	-	TRBJ1-6	CASSIVGQSNSPLHF	TGTGCCAGCAGCATAGTGGGACAGAGTAATTCACCCCTCCACTTT
TRBV7-9	-	-	TRBJ1-2	CASSYRDINYGYTF	TGTGCCAGCAGCTACAGGGATATTAACTATGGCTACACCTTC
TRBV7-9	TRBD2	-	TRBJ2-1	CASSLTSGDYNEQFF	TGTGCCAGCAGCTTAACTAGCGGGGACTACAATGAGCAGTTCTTC
TRBV6-6	-	once	TRBJ2-7	CASSYRNRGGEQYF	TGTGCCAGCAGTTACCGTAACAGGGGAGGCGAGCAGTACTTC
TRBV18	TRBD2	-	TRBJ2-3	CASSPQRGRLSDTQYF	TGTGCCAGCTCACCCCAGCGGGGGCGATTGTCAGATACGCAGTATTTT
TRBV19	-	-	TRBJ1-1	CASSISGRATEAFF	TGTGCCAGTAGTATCTCGGGGAGGGCCACTGAAGCTTTCTTT
TRBV11-2	TRBD1	-	TRBJ1-3	CASSLAGQTNTIYF	TGTGCCAGCAGCTTAGCGGGACAGACTAACACCATATATTTT